These 13 T cell receptor beta chains share one sample of origin, sequenced in a study of blood T cell repertoires in COVID-19. The assay was immunoSEQ multiplex PCR, and TCRdb's table has in-frame clones only and misses some. The data hold about 120,000 clones, with 80% to 90% observed a single time. Source material: peripheral blood. The receptors shown here come from a man in his sixties or seventies with active or convalescent COVID-19.

The chain has TRBV25-1 and TRBJ2-7; D gene ambiguous. The germline CDR1 and CDR2 sequences are MGHDK and SYGVNS. Between the trimmed V and J ends, which lost 4 bases and 2 bases, there was a span of 15 bases. The length of the CDR3 is 15 residues. In DNA form, the CDR3 reads TGTGCCAGCAGTGTGGTTGGCCAAGTACCCTACGAGCAGTACTTC. It translates to CASSVVGQVPYEQYF.

The chain links TRBV11-2 to TRBJ2-7, with 9 bases that match TRBD2. The CDR3 runs to 15 residues. V shed 1 base and J 5 bases; nucleotides not matched to a gene: 6. CDR1 is SGHAT, CDR2 FQNNGV, per germline. CDR3 sequence: CASSLGAGGLNEQYF. CDR3 coding DNA: TGTGCCAGCAGCTTAGGGGCGGGAGGGCTGAACGAGCAGTACTTC.

This rearrangement joins TRBV15 to TRBJ1-4; unclear D gene. The CDR3 length is 15 residues. The V end was cut by 0 bases, the J end by 3 bases, with 8 bases between. Germline V CDR1 and CDR2: LNHNV, YYDKDF (reference sequence). Written as DNA, the CDR3 is TGTGCCACCAGCAGAGATATGCAGTCTAATGAAAAACTGTTTTTT. Its protein is CATSRDMQSNEKLFF.

The V and J genes are TRBV19 and TRBJ2-5; D might be TRBD1 (6 bases). Trimming pared 5 bases from V and 5 bases from J, leaving 12 bases between. This CDR3 is built from 13 residues. Per germline, CDR1 LNHDA and CDR2 SQIVND (reference sequence). The CDR3 loop is CASSQGKWETQYF. The CDR3 bases are TGTGCCAGTAGTCAGGGGAAGTGGGAGACCCAGTACTTC.

This clone occurred once. The CDR3 loop reads CASSLGVSENEQFF. CDR3 sequence (DNA): TGCGCCAGCAGCTTGGGTGTTAGCGAAAATGAGCAGTTCTTC. J is TRBJ2-1 and V is TRBV5-1; D is perhaps TRBD2 (5 bases). Germline CDR1 SGHRS, CDR2 YFSETQ. The CDR3 is 14 amino acids. V dropped 0 bases and J dropped 7 bases, with 11 bases sitting between them.

V and J are TRBV19 and TRBJ2-3; no reliable D call. V was pared by 5 bases and J by 1 base, with 7 bases between. The CDR3 length is 13 residues. CDR1 is LNHDA, CDR2 SQIVND, per germline (reference sequence). The DNA for the CDR3 is TGTGCCAGTAGTCTACCGGGCACAGATACGCAGTATTTT. Protein: CASSLPGTDTQYF.

This chain links TRBV2 with TRBJ1-1, with D possibly TRBD1 on 5 matching bases. This CDR3 has 13 amino acids. The V gene lost 4 bases and the J gene lost 11 bases, with 17 bases spanning the gap. Germline loops: CDR1 SNHLY, CDR2 FYNNEI. This chain's CDR3 is CASSAQGPGEAFF. The CDR3 nucleotides read TGTGCCAGCAGTGCCCAGGGTCCGGGTGAGGCTTTCTTT.

V is TRBV2 and J is TRBJ1-6, with TRBD1 matching over 9 bases. The CDR3 has 15 residues. V lost 6 bases and J lost 5; bases outside the gene matches: 5. CDR1 and CDR2 (germline): SNHLY, FYNNEI. CDR3 DNA sequence: TGTGCCAGCAGGTTACAGGGGGCTGATAATTCACCCCTCCACTTT. Amino acids: CASRLQGADNSPLHF. The whole variable domain, filled in from reference TRBV2 and TRBJ1-6, reads EPEVTQTPSHQVTQMGQEVILRCVPISNHLYFYWYRQILGQKVEFLVSFYNNEISEKSEIFDDQFSVERPDGSNFTLKIRSTKLEDSAMYFCASRLQGADNSPLHFGNGTRLTVT.

This chain links TRBV5-1 with TRBJ2-1; D is perhaps TRBD2 (6 bases). Germline loops: CDR1 SGHRS, CDR2 YFSETQ. This CDR3 has 16 amino acids. The V and J ends lost 1 base and 7 bases respectively, with 18 bases between them. For the CDR3, the DNA is TGCGCCAGCAGCTTGCGGGCGGGACCTCCGGGGAATGAGCAGTTCTTC. This gives the protein CASSLRAGPPGNEQFF.

The V gene is TRBV5-1, the J gene TRBJ1-2; D may be TRBD1 (6 bases). Germline-derived CDR1 and CDR2 are SGHRS and YFSETQ. The CDR3 contains 13 residues. V was cut by 4 bases and J by 2 bases, with 9 bases left in between. The CDR3 region is CASSLGQNYGYTF. In nucleotides, the CDR3 is TGCGCCAGCAGCCTCGGACAGAACTATGGCTACACCTTC.

V usage is TRBV27 and J usage is TRBJ1-3; D gene uncertain. This CDR3 has 15 residues. V lost 5 bases and J 4 bases, leaving 15 bases between the germline ends. The germline V gene encodes CDR1 MNHEY and CDR2 SMNVEV (reference sequence). The CDR3 sequence is CASSVSGLEGNTIYF. DNA of the CDR3: TGTGCCAGCAGTGTCTCCGGCCTAGAGGGAAACACCATATATTTT.

The genes are TRBV2 and TRBJ1-4; no definite D call. V was clipped by 6 bases and J by 2 bases, with 13 bases between them. Germline CDR1 SNHLY, CDR2 FYNNEI. The CDR3 is made up of 15 amino acids. The CDR3 DNA is TGTGCCAGCAGGGCCTCGGAGGCCACTAATGAAAAACTGTTTTTT. Amino acids: CASRASEATNEKLFF.

The chain is built from TRBV18 and TRBJ1-4; 7 positions agree with TRBD1. With V trimmed by 6 bases and J by 5 bases, 6 bases remained unmatched. The germline CDR1 and CDR2 sequences are KGHSH and LQKENI. The CDR3 sequence is 14 residues long. The CDR3, as DNA: TGTGCCAGCTCCCCGACAGGGAAGAATGAAAAACTGTTTTTT. Translating gives CASSPTGKNEKLFF.